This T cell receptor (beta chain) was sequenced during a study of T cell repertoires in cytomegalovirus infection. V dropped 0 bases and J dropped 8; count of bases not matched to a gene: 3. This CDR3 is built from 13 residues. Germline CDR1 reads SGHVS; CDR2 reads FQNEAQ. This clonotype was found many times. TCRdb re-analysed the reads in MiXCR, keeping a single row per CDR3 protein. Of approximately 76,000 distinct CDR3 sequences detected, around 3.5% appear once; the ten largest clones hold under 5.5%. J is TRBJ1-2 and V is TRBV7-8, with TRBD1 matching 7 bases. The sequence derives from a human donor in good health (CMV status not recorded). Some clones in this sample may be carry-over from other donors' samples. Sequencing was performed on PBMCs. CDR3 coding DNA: TGTGCCAGCAGCTTAGCACAGGGGTACGGCTACACCTTC. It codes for CASSLAQGYGYTF. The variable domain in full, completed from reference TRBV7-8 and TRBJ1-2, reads GAGVSQSPRYKVAKRGQDVALRCDPISGHVSLFWYQQALGQGPEFLTYFQNEAQLDKSGLPSDRFFAERPEGSVSTLKIQRTQQEDSAVYLCASSLAQGYGYTFGSGTRLTVV.